The 21 T cell receptor beta chains given below trace back to one sample, sequenced in a study of cytomegalovirus exposure and HLA in healthy donors. Assay used: immunoSEQ multiplex PCR; TCRdb lists only in-frame clones, some missing. The sample gives 150,000 to 200,000 clones, 81% of which show up once; around 1.3% is in the top ten. The sample consisted of PBMCs. These receptors were taken from a woman younger than 45 in good health and CMV-seronegative.

V is TRBV4-1 and J is TRBJ2-7; possible D gene TRBD2, 6 bases. The CDR3 sequence is 16 residues long. Per the germline V gene, CDR1 is MGHRA and CDR2 is YSYEKL. V gave up 4 bases and J gave up 4 bases, with 20 bases separating them. For the CDR3, the DNA is TGCGCCAGCAGCCGTCAGGAGGGCGGGGTGAGGTACGAGCAGTACTTC. Protein sequence: CASSRQEGGVRYEQYF.

As regards this clone: One end of the junction fails to match germline, which may point to a read error. V gene TRBV27 combines with J gene TRBJ2-5; 8 nucleotides line up with TRBD1. There are 14 residues in the CDR3. In germline, CDR1 is MNHEY, CDR2 SMNVEV (reference sequence). The CDR3 is CASSPTGVEESQYF. DNA of the CDR3: TGTGCCAGCAGTCCGACAGGGGTCGAAGAGTCCCAGTACTTC.

The chain couples TRBV5-4 to TRBJ2-1, with a weak D call TRBD2 (5 bases). From germline, CDR1 is SGHNT and CDR2 YYREEE (reference sequence). This CDR3 is built from 15 residues. With 2 bases removed from V and 4 bases from J, the gap between germline ends came to 13 bases. CDR3 in DNA: TGTGCCAGCAGCTTAAACGGGGTGAAGTACAATGAGCAGTTCTTC. The encoded protein is CASSLNGVKYNEQFF.

This sequence joins TRBV2 and TRBJ1-1, with no clear D. The germline V gene encodes CDR1 SNHLY and CDR2 FYNNEI. The CDR3 sequence is 16 residues long. V lost 2 bases to trimming and J lost 5 bases, with 18 bases between them. CDR3 amino acids: CASSETWRAMVTEAFF. CDR3 nucleotides: TGTGCCAGCAGTGAAACTTGGAGGGCGATGGTTACTGAAGCTTTCTTT.

The V call is TRBV11-2, the J call TRBJ2-5; D is perhaps TRBD1 (6 bases). Trimming took off 1 base at V and 3 bases at J, with 18 bases between the two ends. Germline V gene lookup returns CDR1 SGHAT and CDR2 FQNNGV. CDR3 length: 17 residues. The CDR3 protein is CASSLAPRGSREETQYF. CDR3 nucleotides: TGTGCCAGCAGCTTAGCACCCAGGGGATCCAGGGAAGAGACCCAGTACTTC.

DNA of the CDR3: TGTGCCAGCAGCTTACCGGGACAGGGGATCTATGGCTACACCTTC. It encodes CASSLPGQGIYGYTF. V gene TRBV7-3 combines with J gene TRBJ1-2, with 10 bases that match TRBD1. Trimming cost V 2 bases and J 4 bases; bases outside gene matches: 4. This CDR3 is built from 15 residues. Germline V gene sequence: CDR1 SGHTA, CDR2 FQGTGA.

This chain connects TRBV5-4 to TRBJ2-1; 15 bases are a match to TRBD2. The V gene's germline CDR1 is SGHNT and CDR2 YYREEE (reference sequence). This CDR3 region has 17 residues. With V trimmed by 3 bases and J by 5 bases, 6 bases remained unmatched. This chain's CDR3 is CASSSAGTSGRHNEQFF. CDR3 bases: TGTGCCAGCAGCTCAGCCGGGACTAGCGGGAGGCACAATGAGCAGTTCTTC. The full variable domain, in which reference TRBV5-4 and TRBJ2-1 provide the parts outside the CDR3, is ETGVTQSPTHLIKTRGQQVTLRCSSQSGHNTVSWYQQALGQGPQFIFQYYREEENGRGNFPPRFSGLQFPNYSSELNVNALELDDSALYLCASSSAGTSGRHNEQFFGPGTRLTVL.

The chain carries TRBV5-1 and TRBJ1-1; 8 positions match TRBD1. Germline CDR1 reads SGHRS; CDR2 reads YFSETQ. This CDR3 spans 13 amino acids. V shed 4 bases, J shed 5 bases, and the junction held 4 bases outside the gene matches. For the CDR3, the DNA is TGCGCCAGCAGCAGCGACAGGGGAACTGAAGCTTTCTTT. It encodes CASSSDRGTEAFF.

This clone showed up just a few times. The V and J genes are TRBV7-3 and TRBJ1-1, with 7 nucleotides matching TRBD1. Per the germline V gene, CDR1 is SGHTA and CDR2 is FQGTGA. With 5 bases clipped from V and 3 bases from J, the junction kept 6 bases outside the gene matches. The CDR3 extends over 14 amino acids. CDR3 nucleotides: TGTGCCAGCAGCCGAACAGGGGAGGACACTGAAGCTTTCTTT. This codes for CASSRTGEDTEAFF.

The V and J genes are TRBV27 and TRBJ2-3; the D gene is possibly TRBD1 (5 bases). Germline CDR1 is MNHEY and CDR2 is SMNVEV (reference sequence). CDR3 size: 15 residues. V lost 7 bases and J 0 bases, leaving 14 bases between the germline ends. The CDR3 region has the DNA TGTGCCAGCAACCTGGACACCACCAGCACAGATACGCAGTATTTT. Translation gives CASNLDTTSTDTQYF.

The rearrangement links TRBV19 to TRBJ1-4; D unresolved. The CDR3 runs 14 residues. Looked up from germline, CDR1 is LNHDA and CDR2 is SQIVND (reference sequence). The germline V and J ends were trimmed by 9 bases and 4 bases, with 15 bases remaining between them. CDR3 nucleotide sequence: TGTGCCAGCGTCGCATCAGGCAGTAATGAAAAACTGTTTTTT. This codes for CASVASGSNEKLFF.

The chain is built from TRBV19 and TRBJ1-6, with D possibly being TRBD1 (5 bases). The CDR3 length is 14 residues. Germline CDR1 is LNHDA and CDR2 is SQIVND (reference sequence). V lost 5 bases and J 3 bases, leaving 8 bases between the germline ends. The CDR3 loop is CASSSTGYNSPLHF. The CDR3 coding sequence is TGTGCCAGTAGTTCAACAGGCTATAATTCACCCCTCCACTTT.

V gene TRBV6-4 combines with J gene TRBJ2-2; 8 nucleotides agree with TRBD2. Germline-derived CDR1 and CDR2 are MRHNA and SNTAGT. The trim removed 0 bases at V and 5 bases at J, leaving 2 bases unmatched. The CDR3 length is 15 residues. CDR3 region: CASSDSREGTGELFF. CDR3 nucleotides: TGTGCCAGCAGTGACTCCCGGGAGGGGACCGGGGAGCTGTTTTTT.

The chain couples TRBV19 to TRBJ2-7; 10 bases are a match to TRBD2. Germline trimming cut 3 bases from V and 3 bases from J; bases unmatched to any gene: 20. CDR1 LNHDA and CDR2 SQIVND come from the germline V gene (reference sequence). The CDR3 is made up of 20 amino acids. This CDR3 reads CASSILRKRGGARSIYEQYF. In DNA, the CDR3 is TGTGCCAGTAGTATCCTTCGGAAGCGGGGGGGAGCTCGGTCTATCTACGAGCAGTACTTC.

The CDR3 protein is CASSRSGFGTDTQYF. CDR3 DNA sequence: TGTGCCAGCAGCCGTAGCGGGTTCGGCACAGATACGCAGTATTTT. The rearrangement uses TRBV7-2 and TRBJ2-3; 7 nucleotides agree with TRBD2. Unmatched junction bases numbered 6, after V lost 5 bases and J lost 1 base. This CDR3 has 15 residues. Germline values: CDR1 SGHTA, CDR2 FQGNSA.

The chain has TRBV27 and TRBJ2-7; D is perhaps TRBD1 (5 bases). V lost 0 bases and J lost 3, with 12 bases in between. CDR1 is MNHEY and CDR2 is SMNVEV in the germline V gene (reference sequence). The CDR3 length is 15 residues. The CDR3 protein is CASSLSIRVGYEQYF. The CDR3, as DNA: TGTGCCAGCAGTTTATCGATCAGGGTAGGCTACGAGCAGTACTTC.

The rearrangement joins TRBV5-1 to TRBJ2-5, with D tentatively TRBD2 (6 bases). The CDR3 covers 13 residues. The germline V gene has CDR1 SGHRS and CDR2 YFSETQ. V lost 1 base and J lost 5, with 9 bases in between. Here the CDR3 DNA reads TGCGCCAGCAGCTTGCCGGGGGAGGAGACCCAGTACTTC. This gives the protein CASSLPGEETQYF. Filled out from reference TRBV5-1 and TRBJ2-5, the complete variable domain reads KAGVTQTPRYLIKTRGQQVTLSCSPISGHRSVSWYQQTPGQGLQFLFEYFSETQRNKGNFPGRFSGRQFSNSRSEMNVSTLELGDSALYLCASSLPGEETQYFGPGTRLLVL.

The CDR3 DNA sequence: TGTGCCAGCAGTGACCCCCGAGAACTAGCGGGCGTAAAAGAGACCCAGTACTTC. This codes for CASSDPRELAGVKETQYF. This sequence joins TRBV2 and TRBJ2-5, with 9 nucleotides matching TRBD2. Per germline, CDR1 SNHLY and CDR2 FYNNEI. The CDR3 extends over 18 amino acids. Trimming at V came to 3 bases and at J to 3 bases, leaving 14 bases not matched to a gene. Complete variable domain (other parts from reference TRBV2 and TRBJ2-5): EPEVTQTPSHQVTQMGQEVILRCVPISNHLYFYWYRQILGQKVEFLVSFYNNEISEKSEIFDDQFSVERPDGSNFTLKIRSTKLEDSAMYFCASSDPRELAGVKETQYFGPGTRLLVL.

A single count supports this clone. The chain uses TRBV29-1 and TRBJ1-1; D unresolved. CDR1 SQVTM and CDR2 ANQGSEA come from the germline V gene. The CDR3 consists of 17 residues. V was cut by 3 bases and J by 4 bases, with 24 bases left in between. This chain's CDR3 is CSVDSQFIPTRGTEAFF. The CDR3 bases are TGCAGCGTTGATTCCCAGTTTATCCCTACTAGAGGCACTGAAGCTTTCTTT.

The rearrangement joins TRBV5-1 to TRBJ2-7; no clear D gene. CDR1 and CDR2 (germline): SGHRS, YFSETQ. Trimming left V 1 base short and J 6 bases short, with 14 bases between. This CDR3 comprises 14 residues. DNA for the CDR3: TGCGCCAGCAGCTTGTTTCCCCCGTCGGGCGAGCAGTACTTC. Protein product: CASSLFPPSGEQYF.

A few counts support this clone. The chain couples TRBV28 to TRBJ2-7, with a possible D match to TRBD2 (6 bases). The CDR3 has 14 amino acids. Germline V gives CDR1 MDHEN, CDR2 SYDVKM. Deletions cut 7 bases from V and 3 bases from J, with 16 bases between. For the CDR3, the DNA is TGTGCCAGCACCCCCGGGACGCGGGGCTACGAGCAGTACTTC. This sequence encodes CASTPGTRGYEQYF.